This T cell receptor beta chain was sequenced for a study of lymphopenia after photon versus proton radiotherapy. Study-wide findings and caveats: Proton therapy kept repertoires fairly stable, unlike photons, which gained effector/memory cells. Post-nadir TCR diversity decline inversely tracked overall survival among those who died. After the lymphocyte nadir, photon-treated repertoires showed oligoclonal expansion, especially of CD8+ Temra cells. Only patients who died were analyzed for survival; proton advantage is unproven.

This CDR3 comprises 13 residues. CDR1 is GTSNPN and CDR2 is SVGIG in the germline V gene (reference sequence). V dropped 0 bases and J dropped 5 bases, with 7 bases sitting between them. Points on this clone: Its antigen is undetermined.

The table came from immunoSEQ multiplex PCR; TCRdb's copy has only in-frame clones and leaves some out. Of tens of thousands of clones listed, roughly 93% are singletons. This chain uses TRBV30 with TRBJ2-2; no definite D call. The material sequenced was peripheral blood, taken from a patient treated with photon-based radiotherapy. The sequence derives from a woman in her seventies with pancreatic cancer. Written as DNA, the CDR3 is TGTGCCTGGAGTGTAGGGTGGACCGGGGAGCTGTTTTTT. Translation: CAWSVGWTGELFF.